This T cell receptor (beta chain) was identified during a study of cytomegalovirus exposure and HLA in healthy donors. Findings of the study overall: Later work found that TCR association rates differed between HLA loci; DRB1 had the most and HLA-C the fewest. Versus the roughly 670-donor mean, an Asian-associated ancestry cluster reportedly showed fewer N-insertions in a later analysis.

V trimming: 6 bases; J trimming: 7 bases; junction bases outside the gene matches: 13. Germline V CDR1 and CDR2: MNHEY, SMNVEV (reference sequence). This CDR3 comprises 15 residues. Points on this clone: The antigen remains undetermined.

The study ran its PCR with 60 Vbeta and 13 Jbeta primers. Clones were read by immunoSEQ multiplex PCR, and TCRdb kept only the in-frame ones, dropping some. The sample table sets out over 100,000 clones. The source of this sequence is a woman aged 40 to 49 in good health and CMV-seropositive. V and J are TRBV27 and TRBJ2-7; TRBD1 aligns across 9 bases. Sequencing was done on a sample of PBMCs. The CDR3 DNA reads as TGTGCCAGCAGCCCCCCCGGGACAGGGATGGGGGAGCAGTACTTC. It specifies CASSPPGTGMGEQYF.